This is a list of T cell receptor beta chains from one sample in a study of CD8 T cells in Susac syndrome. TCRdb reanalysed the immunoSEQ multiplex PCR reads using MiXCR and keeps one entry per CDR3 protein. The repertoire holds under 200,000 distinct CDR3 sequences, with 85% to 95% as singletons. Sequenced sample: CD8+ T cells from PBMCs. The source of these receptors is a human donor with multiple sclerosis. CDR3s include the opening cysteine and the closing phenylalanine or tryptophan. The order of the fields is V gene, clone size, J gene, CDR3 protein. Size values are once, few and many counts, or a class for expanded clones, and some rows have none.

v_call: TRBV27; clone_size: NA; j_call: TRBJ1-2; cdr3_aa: CASVSGPYGYTF
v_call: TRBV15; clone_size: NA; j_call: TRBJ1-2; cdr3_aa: CATLSESGGAYGYTF
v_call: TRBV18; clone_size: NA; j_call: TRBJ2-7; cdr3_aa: CASSPPGASEQYF
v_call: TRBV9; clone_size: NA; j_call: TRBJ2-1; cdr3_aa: CASSTGLNYNEQFF
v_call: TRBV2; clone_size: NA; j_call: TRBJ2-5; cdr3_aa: CASGLNSLVWTQYF
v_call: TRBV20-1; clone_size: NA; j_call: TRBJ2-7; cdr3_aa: CSARDPGQGVYEQYF
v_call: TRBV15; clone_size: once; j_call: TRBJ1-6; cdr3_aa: CATSRSSLDSPLHF
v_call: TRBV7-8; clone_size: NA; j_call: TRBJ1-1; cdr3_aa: CASSLGTTGMNTEAFF
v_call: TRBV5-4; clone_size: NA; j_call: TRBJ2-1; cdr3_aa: CASSLSGASYNEQFF
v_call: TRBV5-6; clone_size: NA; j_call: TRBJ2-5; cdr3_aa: CASSLESDPQETQYF
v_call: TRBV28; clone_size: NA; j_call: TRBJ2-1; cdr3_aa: CASSFREMLNEQFF
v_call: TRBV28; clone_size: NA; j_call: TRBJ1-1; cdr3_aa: CASSPPVLYTEAFF
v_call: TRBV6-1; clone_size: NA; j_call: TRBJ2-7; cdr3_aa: CASSVFREPAGEQYF
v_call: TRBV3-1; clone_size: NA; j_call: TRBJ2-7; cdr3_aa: CASSQMGGSYEQYF
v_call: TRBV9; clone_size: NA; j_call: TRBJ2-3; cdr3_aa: CASNMGQHTDTQYF
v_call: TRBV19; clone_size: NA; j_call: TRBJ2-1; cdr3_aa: CASSIGQHNEQFF
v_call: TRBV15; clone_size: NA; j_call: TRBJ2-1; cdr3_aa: CATSTGPYNEQFF
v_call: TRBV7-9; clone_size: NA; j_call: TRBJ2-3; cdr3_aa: CASSFQAASTDTQYF
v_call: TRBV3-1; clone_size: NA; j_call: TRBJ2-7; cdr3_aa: CASSQDPGYEQYF
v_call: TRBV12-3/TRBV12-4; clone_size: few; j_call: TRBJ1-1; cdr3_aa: CASSPEAFF
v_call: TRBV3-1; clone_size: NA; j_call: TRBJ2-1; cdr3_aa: CASSQALRGPPYEQFF
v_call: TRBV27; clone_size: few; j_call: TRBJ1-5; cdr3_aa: CASSLTGQPQHF
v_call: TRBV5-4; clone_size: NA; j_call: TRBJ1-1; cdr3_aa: CASSSDIMNTEAFF
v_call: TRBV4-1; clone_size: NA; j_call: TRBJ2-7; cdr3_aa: CASSQDAGVAYEQYF
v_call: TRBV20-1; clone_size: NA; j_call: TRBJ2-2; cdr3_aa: CSATTTGGFGGELFF
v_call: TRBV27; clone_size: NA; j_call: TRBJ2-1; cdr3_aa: CASSFRLAYNEQFF
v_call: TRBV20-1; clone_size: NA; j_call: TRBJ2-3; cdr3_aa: CSAREAGGTDTQYF
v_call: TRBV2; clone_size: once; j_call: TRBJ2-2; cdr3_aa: CASRPRGYDTGELFF
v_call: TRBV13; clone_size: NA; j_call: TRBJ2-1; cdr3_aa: CASNLAGEGNEQFF
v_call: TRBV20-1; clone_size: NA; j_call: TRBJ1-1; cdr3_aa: CSETRIMNTEAFF
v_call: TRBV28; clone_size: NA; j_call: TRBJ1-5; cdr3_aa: CASRPTGVHGQPQHF
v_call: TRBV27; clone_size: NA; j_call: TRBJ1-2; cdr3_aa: CASSPARGYGYTF
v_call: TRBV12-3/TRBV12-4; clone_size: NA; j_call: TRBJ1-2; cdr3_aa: CASSSLGEGHYGYTF
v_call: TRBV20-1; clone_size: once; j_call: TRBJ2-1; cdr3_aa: CSATAGGPYNEQFF
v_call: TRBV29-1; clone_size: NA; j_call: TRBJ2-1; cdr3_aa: CSVEVLAATSYNEQFF
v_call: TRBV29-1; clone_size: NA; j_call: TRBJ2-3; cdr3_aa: CSVERLGQGVPDTQYF
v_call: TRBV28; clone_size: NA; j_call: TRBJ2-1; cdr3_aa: CASTQKYNEQFF
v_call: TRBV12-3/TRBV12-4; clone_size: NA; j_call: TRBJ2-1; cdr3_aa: CASSPVLLVEEQFF
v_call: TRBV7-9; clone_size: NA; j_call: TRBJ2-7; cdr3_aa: CASSFKQGAGYEQYF
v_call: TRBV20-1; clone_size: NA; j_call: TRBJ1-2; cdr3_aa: CSARDSTDANYGYTF
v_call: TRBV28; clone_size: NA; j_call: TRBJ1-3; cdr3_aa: CASSTRQHSGNTIYF
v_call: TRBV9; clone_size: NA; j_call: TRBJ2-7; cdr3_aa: CASSPELEPTYEQYF
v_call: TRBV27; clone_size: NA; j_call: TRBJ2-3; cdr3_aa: CASTGKSGDTQYF
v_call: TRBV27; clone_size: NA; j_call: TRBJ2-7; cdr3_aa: CASSLINGVGEQYF
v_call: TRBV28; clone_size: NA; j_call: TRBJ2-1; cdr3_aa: CASSLLRADEQFF